The 23 T cell receptor beta chains presented below share a single source sample, sequenced in a study of blood T cell repertoires in COVID-19. Sequencing was performed with immunoSEQ multiplex PCR; in TCRdb, only in-frame clones are kept and a portion is missing. The sample holds about 200,000 clones, nearly 90% seen once. Material: peripheral blood. These receptors came from a man aged 55 to 70 with active or convalescent COVID-19.

In this sample, this clone turned up once. The J gene is TRBJ1-2, the V gene TRBV27; no firm D call. Germline values: CDR1 MNHEY, CDR2 SMNVEV (reference sequence). The V end lost 0 bases, the J end lost 8 bases, and 10 bases lay between the germline ends. The CDR3 totals 13 residues. The CDR3 spells CASSLSGREGYTF. The DNA for the CDR3 is TGTGCCAGCAGTTTATCAGGGAGGGAAGGCTACACCTTC.

This clone was found a few times. The CDR3 is CASTDTAYEQYF. The CDR3 DNA is TGTGCAAGTACGGACACTGCCTACGAGCAGTACTTC. This rearrangement joins TRBV25-1 to TRBJ2-7; D possibly corresponds to TRBD1 (5 bases). There are 12 residues in the CDR3. From germline, CDR1 is MGHDK and CDR2 SYGVNS.

A note on this clone: Different DNA sequences within this sample yield the same CDR3. V and J are TRBV11-1 and TRBJ2-1, with a tentative D call TRBD1 (5 bases). CDR3 size: 12 residues. Germline CDR1 SGHAT, CDR2 FQDESV (reference sequence). V was shortened by 3 bases and J by 5 bases, with 5 bases between the two germline ends. CDR3 protein: CASSFRDNEQFF. The CDR3 DNA sequence: TGTGCCAGCAGCTTCAGGGACAATGAGCAGTTCTTC.

V gene TRBV5-1 combines with J gene TRBJ2-3; the D gene is possibly TRBD1 (6 bases). V lost 4 bases to trimming and J lost 3 bases, with 15 bases between them. The V gene's germline CDR1 is SGHRS and CDR2 YFSETQ. The CDR3 runs to 15 residues. The CDR3 region is CASSRDGTKTDTQYF. Written as DNA, the CDR3 is TGCGCCAGCAGCCGGGACGGGACAAAGACAGATACGCAGTATTTT.

The chain has TRBV4-2 and TRBJ2-3, with TRBD1 matching over 7 bases. The V gene's germline CDR1 is LGHNA and CDR2 YNFKEQ. This CDR3 region has 16 residues. Losses at the gene ends were 0 bases for V and 3 bases for J; bases not matched to a gene: 6. The CDR3 loop is CASSQDPPRGTDTQYF. For the CDR3, the DNA is TGTGCCAGCAGCCAAGATCCCCCCAGGGGGACAGATACGCAGTATTTT.

This clone was picked up one time. The rearrangement links TRBV11-2 to TRBJ2-2; TRBD2 agrees at 7 bases. Germline V gives CDR1 SGHAT, CDR2 FQNNGV. This CDR3 is built from 17 residues. V was pared by 5 bases and J by 0 bases, with 9 bases of the junction left unmatched. The CDR3 DNA is TGTGCCAGCAGCCCTGGGGGGGTGACATCGAACACCGGGGAGCTGTTTTTT. As protein: CASSPGGVTSNTGELFF.

The chain joins TRBV15 to TRBJ2-1; the match to TRBD2 covers 14 bases. The CDR3 sequence is 18 residues long. The germline CDR1 and CDR2 sequences are LNHNV and YYDKDF (reference sequence). Trimming cost V 1 base and J 7 bases; bases outside gene matches: 9. CDR3 in amino acids: CATSRAPGLAGGGNEQFF. The DNA of the CDR3 is TGTGCCACCAGCAGAGCCCCTGGACTAGCGGGGGGCGGGAATGAGCAGTTCTTC.

The chain combines TRBV13 with TRBJ2-3, with TRBD1 matching over 9 bases. The V gene's germline CDR1 is PRHDT and CDR2 FYEKMQ (reference sequence). The V gene end was trimmed by 6 bases and the J gene end by 4 bases; junction bases not matched to a gene: 8. The CDR3 is 15 residues long. In DNA form, the CDR3 reads TGTGCCAGCAGGCTCACCGGGACAGGGCCAGATACGCAGTATTTT. Amino acid sequence: CASRLTGTGPDTQYF.

V gene TRBV9 combines with J gene TRBJ1-2; 7 bases map to TRBD1. The CDR3 spans 15 residues. The germline V gene has CDR1 SGDLS and CDR2 YYNGEE. Trimming at V came to 4 bases and at J to 5 bases, leaving 11 bases not matched to a gene. The CDR3 loop reads CASSTNAGGGYGYTF. The CDR3 DNA is TGTGCCAGCAGCACTAATGCAGGGGGTGGGTATGGCTACACCTTC.

This chain joins TRBV6-2 or TRBV6-3 and TRBJ2-5; the D gene is possibly TRBD2 (6 bases). Germline lookup yields CDR1 MNHEY and CDR2 SVGEGT. There are 11 residues in the CDR3. Trimming pared 6 bases from V and 7 bases from J, leaving 9 bases between. This CDR3 is CASSRAGTQYF. CDR3 coding DNA: TGTGCCAGCAGCCGAGCGGGGACCCAGTACTTC.

This chain joins TRBV7-9 and TRBJ2-2; 12 bases are shared with TRBD2. The V gene's germline CDR1 is SEHNR and CDR2 FQNEAQ (reference sequence). With 8 bases clipped from V and 7 bases from J, the junction kept 8 bases outside the gene matches. The CDR3 totals 15 residues. The CDR3 reads CASGTSGGPDGELFF. Here the CDR3 DNA reads TGTGCCAGCGGAACTAGCGGGGGGCCAGACGGGGAGCTGTTTTTT.

This chain uses TRBV2 with TRBJ1-2; unclear D gene. The V and J ends lost 7 bases and 3 bases respectively, with 21 bases between them. The CDR3 runs to 16 residues. Germline lookup yields CDR1 SNHLY and CDR2 FYNNEI. CDR3 region: CASITLPGSTDYGYTF. In DNA form, the CDR3 reads TGTGCCAGCATCACACTCCCGGGGTCTACCGACTATGGCTACACCTTC. Using reference TRBV2 and TRBJ1-2 for the parts outside the CDR3, the full variable domain is EPEVTQTPSHQVTQMGQEVILRCVPISNHLYFYWYRQILGQKVEFLVSFYNNEISEKSEIFDDQFSVERPDGSNFTLKIRSTKLEDSAMYFCASITLPGSTDYGYTFGSGTRLTVV.

The chain links TRBV14 to TRBJ2-3; D may be TRBD2 (11 bases). The length of the CDR3 is 20 residues. V gave up 2 bases and J gave up 3 bases, with 27 bases separating them. Germline CDR1 and CDR2: SGHDN and FVKESK. The CDR3: CASSQQGQGPRTSGTDTQYF. The CDR3, as DNA: TGTGCCAGCAGCCAACAGGGACAGGGGCCACGGACTAGCGGGACAGATACGCAGTATTTT.

The chain has TRBV7-9 and TRBJ1-2, with 7 bases aligning to TRBD1. Germline V gene data show CDR1 as SEHNR and CDR2 as FQNEAQ (reference sequence). The CDR3 runs 14 residues. V was clipped by 5 bases and J by 7 bases; unmatched bases: 10. CDR3 residues: CASSATGTAGGYTF. The CDR3 DNA sequence: TGTGCCAGCAGCGCCACCGGGACAGCAGGTGGCTACACCTTC. The full variable domain, with the rest looked up from reference TRBV7-9 and TRBJ1-2, is DTGVSQNPRHKITKRGQNVTFRCDPISEHNRLYWYRQTLGQGPEFLTYFQNEAQLEKSRLLSDRFSAERPKGSFSTLEIQRTEQGDSAMYLCASSATGTAGGYTFGSGTRLTVV.

The J gene is TRBJ1-2, the V gene TRBV30; D gene unclear. The V end was cut by 1 base, the J end by 3 bases, with 6 bases between. This CDR3 spans 12 amino acids. The germline gives CDR1 GTSNPN, CDR2 SVGIG (reference sequence). CDR3 in DNA: TGTGCCTGGAGTGAGAGCTACTATGGCTACACCTTC. Its protein product is CAWSESYYGYTF. Full variable domain (outside the CDR3, taken from reference TRBV30 and TRBJ1-2): SQTIHQWPATLVQPVGSPLSLECTVEGTSNPNLYWYRQAAGRGLQLLFYSVGIGQISSEVPQNLSASRPQDRQFILSSKKLLLSDSGFYLCAWSESYYGYTFGSGTRLTVV.

The chain is built from TRBV28 and TRBJ1-5, with a tentative D call TRBD1 (6 bases). The CDR3 spans 14 residues. Germline values: CDR1 MDHEN, CDR2 SYDVKM. V was cut by 3 bases and J by 7 bases, with 13 bases left in between. The DNA for the CDR3 is TGTGCCAGCAGTTTGGGGGCCTCTACACAGCCCCAGCATTTT. Translating gives CASSLGASTQPQHF.

J is TRBJ1-2 and V is TRBV13; the match to TRBD1 covers 10 bases. This CDR3 has 14 amino acids. CDR1 is PRHDT, CDR2 FYEKMQ, per germline (reference sequence). V was pared by 4 bases and J by 6 bases, with 5 bases of the junction left unmatched. Written as DNA, the CDR3 is TGTGCCAGCAGCTCGACAGGGGGCGCGAATGGCTACACCTTC. This translates into CASSSTGGANGYTF.

J is TRBJ2-1 and V is TRBV12-5; D gene ambiguous. Germline V gene lookup returns CDR1 LGHNT and CDR2 FRNRAP. The V gene lost 1 base and the J gene lost 6 bases, with 10 bases spanning the gap. The CDR3 extends over 14 amino acids. CDR3: CASGLDGWSNEQFF. CDR3 nucleotides: TGTGCTAGTGGTTTGGACGGCTGGAGCAATGAGCAGTTCTTC.

The chain links TRBV29-1 to TRBJ2-6; possibly TRBD1 for D (5 bases). Germline assignment: CDR1 SQVTM and CDR2 ANQGSEA. This CDR3 contains 14 residues. V lost 6 bases and J 4 bases, leaving 13 bases between the germline ends. The chain's CDR3 is CSVQGVEGANVLTF. The DNA of the CDR3 is TGCAGCGTCCAGGGTGTGGAAGGGGCCAACGTCCTGACTTTC.

This clone occurred once. This chain connects TRBV7-8 to TRBJ2-3; 8 positions agree with TRBD2. V dropped 4 bases and J dropped 5; count of bases not matched to a gene: 11. This CDR3 region has 16 residues. Germline-derived CDR1 and CDR2 are SGHVS and FQNEAQ. This CDR3 is CASSSLAGISRDTQYF. CDR3 DNA sequence: TGTGCCAGCAGCTCTTTAGCGGGAATCTCTCGAGATACGCAGTATTTT.

This CDR3 reads CASSLGGFNEQFF. The CDR3 DNA follows: TGTGCCAGCAGCTTAGGAGGGTTCAATGAGCAGTTCTTC. V gene TRBV7-7 combines with J gene TRBJ2-1; D is possibly TRBD2 (5 bases). V dropped 1 base and J dropped 6 bases, with 7 bases sitting between them. Per germline, CDR1 SSHAT and CDR2 FNYEAQ (reference sequence). The CDR3 runs 13 residues.

The chain carries TRBV5-6 and TRBJ2-2; TRBD1 agrees at 7 bases. This CDR3 region has 16 residues. The trim removed 0 bases at V and 4 bases at J, leaving 6 bases unmatched. The V gene's germline CDR1 is SGHDT and CDR2 YYEEEE. CDR3 loop: CASSLAGRGPTGELFF. DNA of the CDR3: TGTGCCAGCAGCTTGGCAGGTAGGGGGCCCACCGGGGAGCTGTTTTTT.

V gene TRBV3-1 (or the pseudogene TRBV3-2) combines with J gene TRBJ2-5; 8 positions match TRBD2. The CDR3 consists of 15 residues. From germline, CDR1 is LGHDT and CDR2 YNNKEL (reference sequence). V was pared by 1 base and J by 2 bases, with 3 bases of the junction left unmatched. This chain's CDR3 is CASSQGVAGQETQYF. CDR3 DNA sequence: TGTGCCAGCAGCCAAGGGGTAGCGGGGCAAGAGACCCAGTACTTC.